This T cell receptor beta chain was sequenced for a study of Tregs in tolerant kidney transplant recipients. As for this clone: The sequence runs out 3 residues before the end of the CDR3; the remainder is reconstructed from the germline J gene.

Clones were read by immunoSEQ multiplex PCR, and TCRdb kept only the in-frame ones, dropping some. The repertoire table contains about 15,000 clones. Mixed chimerism was transient after nonmyeloablative marrow transplants from related graft donors. CDR1 is DFQATT, CDR2 SNEGSKA, per germline (reference sequence). This CDR3 comprises 16 residues. V was clipped by 4 bases and J by 7 bases; unmatched bases: 11. The TCR comes from a human patient who received a combined kidney and bone marrow transplant. Some T cells may be transferred from the graft donor. This sequence joins TRBV20-1 and TRBJ2-1; the match to TRBD2 covers 12 bases. The sequences come from CD4+ T cells from blood (PBMCs), collected 12 months after the transplant. Here the CDR3 reads CSAIDPSGRAGNEQFF. CDR3 bases read: TGCAGTGCTATAGACCCTAGCGGGAGGGCAGGGAATGAG.